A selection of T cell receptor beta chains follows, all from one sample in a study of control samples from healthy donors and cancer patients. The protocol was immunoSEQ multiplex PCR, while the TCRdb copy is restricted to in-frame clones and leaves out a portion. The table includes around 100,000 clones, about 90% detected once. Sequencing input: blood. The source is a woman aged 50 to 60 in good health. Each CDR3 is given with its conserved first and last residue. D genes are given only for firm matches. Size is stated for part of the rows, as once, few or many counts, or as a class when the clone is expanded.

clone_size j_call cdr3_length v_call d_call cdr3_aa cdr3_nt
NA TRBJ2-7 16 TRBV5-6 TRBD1 CASFHLQGAYSYEQYF TGTGCCAGCTTCCACTTACAGGGGGCTTATTCCTACGAGCAGTACTTC
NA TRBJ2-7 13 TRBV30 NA CAWSVAGLSEQYF TGTGCCTGGAGTGTGGCAGGGCTGAGCGAGCAGTACTTC
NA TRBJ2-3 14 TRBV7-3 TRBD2 CASSSSGHTDTQYF TGTGCCAGCAGCTCTAGCGGACACACAGATACGCAGTATTTT
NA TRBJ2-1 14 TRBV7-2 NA CASSLGLGGTEQFF TGTGCCAGCAGCTTAGGGCTGGGCGGTACTGAGCAGTTCTTC
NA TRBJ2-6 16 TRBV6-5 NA CASRYTPVSGANVLTF TGTGCCAGCAGATACACCCCCGTCTCTGGGGCCAACGTCCTGACTTTC
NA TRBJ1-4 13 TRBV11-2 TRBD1 CASRRRTGEKLFF TGTGCCAGCCGACGCCGGACAGGGGAAAAACTGTTTTTT
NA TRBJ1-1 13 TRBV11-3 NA CASSTGGRTEAFF TGTGCCAGCAGCACTGGGGGCAGGACTGAAGCTTTCTTT
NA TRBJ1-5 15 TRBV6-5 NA CASRLGISGNQPQHF TGTGCCAGCAGACTCGGTATATCGGGCAATCAGCCCCAGCATTTT
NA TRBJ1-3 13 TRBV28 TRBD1 CASMGQPGNTIYF TGTGCCAGCATGGGACAGCCTGGAAACACCATATATTTT
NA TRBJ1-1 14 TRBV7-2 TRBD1 CASSWGQSNTEAFF TGTGCCAGCAGCTGGGGACAGTCGAACACTGAAGCTTTCTTT
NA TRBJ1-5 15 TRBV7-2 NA CASSSFHRSNQPQHF TGTGCCAGCAGCTCCTTTCACAGATCCAATCAGCCCCAGCATTTT
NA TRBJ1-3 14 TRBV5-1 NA CASSLGSSGNTIYF TGCGCCAGCAGCTTGGGGAGCTCTGGAAACACCATATATTTT
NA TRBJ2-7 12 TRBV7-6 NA CASSPNGYEQYF TGTGCCAGCAGCCCGAACGGCTACGAGCAGTACTTC
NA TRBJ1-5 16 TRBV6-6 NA CASSHPTVGVYQPQHF TGTGCCAGCAGTCATCCGACCGTAGGGGTCTATCAGCCCCAGCATTTT
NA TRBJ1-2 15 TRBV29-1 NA CSVAEGVLGNYGYTF TGCAGCGTTGCAGAGGGGGTCTTAGGGAACTATGGCTACACCTTC
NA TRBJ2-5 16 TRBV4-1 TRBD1 CASNQPWDRGKETQYF TGCGCCAGCAACCAACCCTGGGACAGGGGTAAAGAGACCCAGTACTTC
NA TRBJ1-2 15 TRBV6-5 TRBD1 CASSFADRAHYGYTF TGTGCCAGCAGTTTCGCTGACAGGGCCCACTATGGCTACACCTTC
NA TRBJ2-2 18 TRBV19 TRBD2 CASTPSGFTPGGTGELFF TGTGCCAGTACCCCTAGCGGTTTCACCCCGGGCGGGACCGGGGAGCTGTTTTTT
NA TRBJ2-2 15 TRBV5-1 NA CASSLAVRNTGELFF TGCGCCAGCAGCTTGGCCGTCAGGAACACCGGGGAGCTGTTTTTT
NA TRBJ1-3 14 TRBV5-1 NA CASSPGSGGNTIYF TGCGCCAGCAGCCCGGGATCGGGAGGAAACACCATATATTTT
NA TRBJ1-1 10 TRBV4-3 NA CANRTDEAFF TGCGCCAACAGGACGGATGAAGCTTTCTTT
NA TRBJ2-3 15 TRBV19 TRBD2 CASSVLSGNTDTQYF TGTGCCAGTAGCGTCTTAAGCGGGAACACAGATACGCAGTATTTT
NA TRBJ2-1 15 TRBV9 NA CASSASGNSYNEQFF TGTGCCAGCAGCGCCAGCGGAAACTCCTACAATGAGCAGTTCTTC
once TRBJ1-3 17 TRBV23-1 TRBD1 CASSHTGQGLTGNTIYF TGCGCCAGCAGTCATACAGGACAGGGATTAACTGGAAACACCATATATTTT
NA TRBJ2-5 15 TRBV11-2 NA CASSFSTVLGATQYF TGTGCCAGCAGCTTTAGTACCGTTTTAGGGGCGACCCAGTACTTC
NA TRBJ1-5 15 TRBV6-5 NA CASSLSGVSNQPQHF TGTGCCAGCAGCCTCTCCGGGGTTAGCAATCAGCCCCAGCATTTT
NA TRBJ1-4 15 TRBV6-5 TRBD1 CASSDRGATNEKLFF TGTGCCAGTTCTGACAGGGGAGCAACTAATGAAAAACTGTTTTTT
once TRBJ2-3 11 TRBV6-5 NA CATVGPDTQYF TGTGCCACCGTAGGGCCAGATACGCAGTATTTT
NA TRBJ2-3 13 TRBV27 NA CASSLSSNLGRNF TGTGCCAGCAGTTTATCGTCTAACCTTGGGCGGAACTTT
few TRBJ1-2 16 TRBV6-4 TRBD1 CASSDGTGVPVAGYTF TGTGCCAGCAGTGACGGGACAGGGGTTCCTGTAGCTGGCTACACCTTC
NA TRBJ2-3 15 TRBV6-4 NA CASSESPTEPDTQYF TGTGCCAGCAGTGAGTCCCCTACCGAGCCAGATACGCAGTATTTT
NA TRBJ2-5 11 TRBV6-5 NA CASSYSKTQYF TGTGCCAGCAGTTATTCCAAGACCCAGTACTTC
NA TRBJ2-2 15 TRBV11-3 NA CASSHSPTTSGELFF TGTGCCAGCAGCCATTCCCCGACGACCAGCGGGGAGCTGTTTTTT
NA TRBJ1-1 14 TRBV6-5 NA CASTPPGRAGEAFF TGTGCCAGCACTCCCCCGGGCAGGGCGGGTGAAGCTTTCTTT
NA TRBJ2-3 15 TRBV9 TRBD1 CASSVRDRVSDTQYF TGTGCCAGCAGCGTCCGGGACAGGGTGTCAGATACGCAGTATTTT
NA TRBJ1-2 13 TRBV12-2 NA CASRFTGGCGYTF TGTGCAAGTCGCTTTACAGGGGGTTGTGGCTACACCTTC
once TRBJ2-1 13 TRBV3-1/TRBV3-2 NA CASSQDPNGEQFF TGTGCCAGCAGCCAAGATCCCAACGGTGAGCAGTTCTTC
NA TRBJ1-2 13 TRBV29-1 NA CSVDWGQRDGYTF TGCAGCGTTGATTGGGGACAAAGGGATGGCTACACCTTC
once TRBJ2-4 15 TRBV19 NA CASSIRGWEADIQYF TGTGCCAGTAGTATACGGGGATGGGAGGCGGACATTCAGTACTTC
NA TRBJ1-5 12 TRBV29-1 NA CSVTDRLGPQHF TGCAGCGTTACGGACCGGTTAGGGCCCCAGCATTTT